This T cell receptor (beta chain) was captured in a study of T-cell memory formation after mild COVID-19. Study-level findings and limits: There were some responding clones in pre-infection memory, which suggested that cross-reactive memory had joined.

The germline CDR1 and CDR2 sequences are MNHNS and SASEGT. The CDR3 runs 14 residues. V lost 0 bases and J 3 bases, leaving 9 bases between the germline ends. Worth noting for this clonotype: Its antigen is as yet unknown.

TCRdb redid the calling of the 5' RACE reads with MiXCR, one entry per CDR3 protein. The sample shows approximately 250,000 distinct CDR3 sequences, roughly 14% of them seen only once. Sequenced sample: PBMCs or a T cell subset sorted from them (not recorded which). J is TRBJ2-7 and V is TRBV6-1; D perhaps matches TRBD2 (5 bases). The sequence came from an adult woman who had mild COVID-19 (a few samples of this study predate the infection). Cell type and time point are not known. This CDR3 reads CASSEALGGYEQYF. CDR3 sequence (DNA): TGTGCCAGCAGTGAAGCTCTCGGAGGCTACGAGCAGTACTTC.